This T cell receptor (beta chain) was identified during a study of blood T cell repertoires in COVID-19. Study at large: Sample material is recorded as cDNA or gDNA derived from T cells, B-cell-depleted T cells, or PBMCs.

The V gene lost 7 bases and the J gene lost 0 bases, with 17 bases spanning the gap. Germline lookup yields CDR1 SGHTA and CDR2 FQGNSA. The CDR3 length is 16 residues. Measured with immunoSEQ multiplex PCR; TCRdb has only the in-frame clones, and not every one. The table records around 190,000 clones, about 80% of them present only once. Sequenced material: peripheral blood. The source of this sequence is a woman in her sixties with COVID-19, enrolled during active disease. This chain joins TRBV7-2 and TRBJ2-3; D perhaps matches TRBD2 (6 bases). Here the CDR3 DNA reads TGTGCCAGCACCGGGGGTGCTAGCGCAAGCACAGATACGCAGTATTTT. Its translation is CASTGGASASTDTQYF.